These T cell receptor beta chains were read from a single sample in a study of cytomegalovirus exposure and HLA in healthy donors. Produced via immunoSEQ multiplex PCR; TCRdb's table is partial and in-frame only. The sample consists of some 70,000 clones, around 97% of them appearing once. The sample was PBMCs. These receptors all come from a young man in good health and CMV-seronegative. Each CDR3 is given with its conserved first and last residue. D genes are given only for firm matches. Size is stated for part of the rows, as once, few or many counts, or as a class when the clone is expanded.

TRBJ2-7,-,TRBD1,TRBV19,CASSIASPGQGPYEQYF,TGTGCCAGTAGTATAGCATCACCGGGACAGGGGCCCTACGAGCAGTACTTC
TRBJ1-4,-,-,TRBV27,CASSFSTGYNEKLFF,TGTGCCAGCAGTTTCTCGACAGGCTATAATGAAAAACTGTTTTTT
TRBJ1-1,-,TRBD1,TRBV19,CASSIMGQGTAEAFF,TGTGCCAGTAGTATAATGGGACAGGGTACGGCTGAAGCTTTCTTT
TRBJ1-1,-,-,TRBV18,CASSPETRTGTFF,TGTGCCAGCTCACCAGAAACACGCACGGGAACTTTCTTT
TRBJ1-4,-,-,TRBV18,CASSSSGGARGEKLFF,TGTGCCAGCTCATCTAGTGGAGGGGCGCGTGGTGAAAAACTGTTTTTT
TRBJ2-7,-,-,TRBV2,CASSVQDYEQYF,TGTGCCAGCAGTGTCCAGGACTACGAGCAGTACTTC
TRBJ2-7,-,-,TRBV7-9,CASSLAAGAYEQYF,TGTGCCAGCAGCTTAGCAGCAGGTGCTTACGAGCAGTACTTC
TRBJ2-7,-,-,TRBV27,CASTTTGFNSYEQYF,TGTGCCAGCACCACAACAGGGTTTAACTCCTACGAGCAGTACTTC
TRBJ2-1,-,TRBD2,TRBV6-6,CASSYSGLAGWYEQFF,TGTGCCAGCAGTTACTCGGGACTAGCGGGATGGTATGAGCAGTTCTTC
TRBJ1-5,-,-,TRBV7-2,CASSLDRLSNQPQHF,TGTGCCAGCAGCTTAGATAGACTTAGCAATCAGCCCCAGCATTTT
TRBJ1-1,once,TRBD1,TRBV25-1,CASSSGGANTEAFF,TGTGCCAGCAGTTCAGGGGGAGCGAACACTGAAGCTTTCTTT
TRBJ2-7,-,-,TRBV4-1,CASSQVKSYEQYF,TGCGCCAGCAGCCAAGTAAAGAGCTACGAGCAGTACTTC
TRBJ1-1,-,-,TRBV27,CASSFTANTEAFF,TGTGCCAGCAGTTTCACAGCGAACACTGAAGCTTTCTTT
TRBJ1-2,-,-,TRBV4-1,CASSQGRQSNYGYTF,TGCGCCAGCAGCCAAGGACGACAGTCTAACTATGGCTACACCTTC
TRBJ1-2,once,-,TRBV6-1,CASSEGGGANYGYTF,TGTGCCAGCAGTGAAGGTGGGGGGGCGAACTATGGCTACACCTTC
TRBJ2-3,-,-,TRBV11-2,CASSSGQFLSTDTQYF,TGTGCCAGCAGCTCCGGACAGTTTCTGAGTACAGATACGCAGTATTTT
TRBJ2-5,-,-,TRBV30,CAWEDLAFGETQYF,TGTGCCTGGGAAGACCTAGCATTCGGTGAGACCCAGTACTTC
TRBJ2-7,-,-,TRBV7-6,CASSLGQGGAYEQYF,TGTGCCAGCAGCTTAGGGCAGGGTGGGGCCTACGAGCAGTACTTC
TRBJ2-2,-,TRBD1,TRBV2,CASRGQANTGELFF,TGTGCCAGCAGAGGACAGGCCAACACCGGGGAGCTGTTTTTT
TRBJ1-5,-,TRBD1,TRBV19,CASSRQGNQPQHF,TGTGCCAGTAGTAGACAGGGAAATCAGCCCCAGCATTTT
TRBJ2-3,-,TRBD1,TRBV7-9,CASSSYLLAGGLDTQYF,TGTGCCAGCAGCTCCTACCTCCTCGCAGGGGGCCTAGATACGCAGTATTTT
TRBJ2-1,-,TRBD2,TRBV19,CASSIWASGSNEQFF,TGTGCCAGTAGTATTTGGGCTAGCGGGAGCAATGAGCAGTTCTTC
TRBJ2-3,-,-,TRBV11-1,CASSSAGGTDTQYF,TGTGCCAGCAGTTCTGCAGGGGGCACAGATACGCAGTATTTT
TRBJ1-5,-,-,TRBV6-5,CASSYGGESQPQHF,TGTGCCAGCAGTTACGGGGGGGAGTCCCAGCCCCAGCATTTT
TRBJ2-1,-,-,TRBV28,CASRDRGFGYNEQFF,TGTGCCAGCAGAGATAGGGGTTTTGGGTACAATGAGCAGTTCTTC
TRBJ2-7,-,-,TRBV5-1,CASSLGVTGTGYEQYF,TGCGCCAGCAGCTTGGGGGTGACAGGTACGGGGTACGAGCAGTACTTC
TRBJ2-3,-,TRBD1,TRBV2,CARGTGGTDTQYF,TGTGCCAGGGGGACAGGGGGCACAGATACGCAGTATTTT
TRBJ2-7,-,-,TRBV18,CASSNNSYEQYF,TGTGCCAGCTCAAACAACTCCTACGAGCAGTACTTC
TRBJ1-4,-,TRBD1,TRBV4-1,CASSHPWGTDNEKLFF,TGCGCCAGCAGCCATCCCTGGGGGACAGATAATGAAAAACTGTTTTTT
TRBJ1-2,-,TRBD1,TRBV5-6,CASSLGQGDYGYTF,TGTGCCAGCAGCTTGGGACAGGGGGACTATGGCTACACCTTC
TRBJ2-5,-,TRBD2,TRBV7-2,CASSSSGSPPQTQYF,TGTGCCAGCAGCTCTAGCGGGAGCCCCCCCCAGACCCAGTACTTC
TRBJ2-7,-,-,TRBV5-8,CASSRLEEYF,TGTGCCAGCAGCCGCCTTGAGGAGTACTTC
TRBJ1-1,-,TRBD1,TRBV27,CASSTGGVTEAFF,TGTGCCAGCAGTACAGGGGGTGTCACTGAAGCTTTCTTT
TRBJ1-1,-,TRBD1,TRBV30,CAWRGIGTGMNTEAFF,TGTGCCTGGAGAGGGATCGGGACAGGGATGAACACTGAAGCTTTCTTT
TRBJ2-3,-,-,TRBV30,CAWEAISGLHTDTQYF,TGTGCCTGGGAGGCGATTAGCGGTCTGCACACAGATACGCAGTATTTT
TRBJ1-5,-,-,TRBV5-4,CASSSETDQPQHF,TGTGCCAGCAGCTCAGAGACAGATCAGCCCCAGCATTTT
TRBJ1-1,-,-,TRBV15,CATSRQVDTEAFF,TGTGCCACCAGCAGACAGGTCGACACTGAAGCTTTCTTT
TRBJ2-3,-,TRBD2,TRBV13,CASSLRGRGSSTDTQYF,TGTGCCAGCAGCTTACGGGGGAGGGGATCTAGCACAGATACGCAGTATTTT
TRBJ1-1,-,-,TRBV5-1,CASSSRRGMNTEAFF,TGCGCCAGCAGCTCCCGCAGGGGAATGAACACTGAAGCTTTCTTT
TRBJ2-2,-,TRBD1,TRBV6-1,CASSDRGQHGELFF,TGTGCCAGCAGTGACAGGGGGCAGCACGGGGAGCTGTTTTTT
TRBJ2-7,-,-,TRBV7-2,CASSLDQFYEQYF,TGTGCCAGCAGCTTAGATCAGTTCTACGAGCAGTACTTC
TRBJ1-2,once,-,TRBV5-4,CASSPDSNYGYTF,TGTGCCAGCAGCCCGGACAGTAACTATGGCTACACCTTC